The 9 T cell receptor beta chains below come from one sample, sequenced in a study of shared T cell receptors in the human thymus. Profiled with immunoSEQ multiplex PCR; TCRdb holds only in-frame clones, not every one. The sample holds hundreds of thousands of clones, around 87% seen once. These data were also reused for a study on human thymus T cells.

Material: thymocytes. These receptors came from a boy less than two years old with a congenital heart defect.

The rearrangement links TRBV7-3 to TRBJ2-2; 9 bases line up with TRBD1. This CDR3 comprises 16 residues. Germline V gene data show CDR1 as SGHTA and CDR2 as FQGTGA. V shed 5 bases and J 4 bases; nucleotides not matched to a gene: 8. In DNA form, the CDR3 reads TGTGCCAGCAGCGCGGACAGGGGAGGCGGCACCGGGGAGCTGTTTTTT. Translation: CASSADRGGGTGELFF.

The chain joins TRBV18 to TRBJ2-7; 8 bases fit TRBD2. The CDR3 is 15 residues long. From germline, CDR1 is KGHSH and CDR2 LQKENI. J lost 0 bases, V lost 3 bases, and 4 bases had no gene match. This CDR3 is CASSPGRVSSYEQYF. Here the CDR3 DNA reads TGTGCCAGCTCACCCGGGAGGGTGAGCTCCTACGAGCAGTACTTC.

The count of this clone is one. The V gene is TRBV6-6, the J gene TRBJ1-5; D gene unclear. Looked up from germline, CDR1 is MNHNY and CDR2 is SVGAGI (reference sequence). V dropped 2 bases and J dropped 2 bases, with 7 bases sitting between them. CDR3 length: 14 residues. The CDR3 DNA reads TGTGCCAGCAGTTACCGGGATCGCAATCAGCCCCAGCATTTT. This codes for CASSYRDRNQPQHF.

The genes are TRBV21-1 and TRBJ1-5. TRBV21-1 is classified as a pseudogene. This CDR3 region has 16 residues. The CDR3 region is CASSKGAQGLNQPQHF. CDR3 nucleotides: TGTGCCAGCAGCAAAGGGGCCCAGGGACTTAATCAGCCCCAGCATTTT.

V usage is TRBV7-2 and J usage is TRBJ2-1, with TRBD1 as a possible D gene (6 bases). V was cut by 5 bases and J by 1 base, with 18 bases left in between. CDR3 size: 17 residues. CDR1 and CDR2 from the germline V gene are SGHTA and FQGNSA. As DNA, the CDR3 is TGTGCCAGCAGCCCTCCCTCGGACAGCGTTTCCTACAATGAGCAGTTCTTC. Amino acid sequence: CASSPPSDSVSYNEQFF.

J is TRBJ2-7 and V is TRBV11-2; TRBD1 aligns across 8 bases. The V and J ends lost 2 bases and 4 bases, in that order; junction bases with no gene match: 7. CDR3 length: 15 residues. Germline lookup yields CDR1 SGHAT and CDR2 FQNNGV. Here the CDR3 reads CASSLRRQGIYEQYF. CDR3 bases: TGTGCCAGCAGCTTAAGACGACAGGGGATTTACGAGCAGTACTTC.

The chain links TRBV23-1 to TRBJ2-7, with D perhaps TRBD2 (5 bases). TRBV23-1 is treated as an ORF (open reading frame) with a function not yet certain. Trimming shortened V by 9 bases and J by 4 bases, and 10 bases separated the two germline ends. The CDR3 contains 11 residues. CDR3 sequence: CASSGVYEQYF. The CDR3 nucleotides are TGCGCCAGTTCCGGGGTTTACGAGCAGTACTTC.

V is TRBV5-6 and J is TRBJ2-7; 7 bases match TRBD1. The ends lost 2 bases at V and 2 bases at J; junction bases unmatched: 7. This CDR3 is built from 15 residues. Germline-derived CDR1 and CDR2 are SGHDT and YYEEEE. In nucleotides, the CDR3 is TGTGCCAGCAGCTTCCCGCCAGGGGGTACCTACGAGCAGTACTTC. Amino acid sequence: CASSFPPGGTYEQYF.

The genes are TRBV28 and TRBJ2-3; D is possibly TRBD1 (6 bases). This CDR3 has 15 amino acids. Germline CDR1 MDHEN, CDR2 SYDVKM. V lost 1 base to trimming and J lost 2 bases, with 10 bases between them. CDR3 nucleotide sequence: TGTGCCAGCAGTTTATTTGGACAGTTCACAGATACGCAGTATTTT. Protein sequence: CASSLFGQFTDTQYF.